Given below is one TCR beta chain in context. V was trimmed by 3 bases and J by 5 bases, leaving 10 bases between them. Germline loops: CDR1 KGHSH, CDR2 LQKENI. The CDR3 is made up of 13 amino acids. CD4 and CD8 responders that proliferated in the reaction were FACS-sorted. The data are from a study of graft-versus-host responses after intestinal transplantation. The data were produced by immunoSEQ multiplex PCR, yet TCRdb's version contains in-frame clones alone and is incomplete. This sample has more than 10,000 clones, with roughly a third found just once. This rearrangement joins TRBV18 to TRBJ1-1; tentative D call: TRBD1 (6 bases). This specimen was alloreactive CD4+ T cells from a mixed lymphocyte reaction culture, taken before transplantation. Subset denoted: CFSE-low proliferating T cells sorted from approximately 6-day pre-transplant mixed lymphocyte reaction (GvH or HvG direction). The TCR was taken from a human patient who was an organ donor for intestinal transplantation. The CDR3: CASSPLTGTEAFF. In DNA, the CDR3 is TGTGCCAGCTCACCCCTGACAGGAACTGAAGCTTTCTTT.